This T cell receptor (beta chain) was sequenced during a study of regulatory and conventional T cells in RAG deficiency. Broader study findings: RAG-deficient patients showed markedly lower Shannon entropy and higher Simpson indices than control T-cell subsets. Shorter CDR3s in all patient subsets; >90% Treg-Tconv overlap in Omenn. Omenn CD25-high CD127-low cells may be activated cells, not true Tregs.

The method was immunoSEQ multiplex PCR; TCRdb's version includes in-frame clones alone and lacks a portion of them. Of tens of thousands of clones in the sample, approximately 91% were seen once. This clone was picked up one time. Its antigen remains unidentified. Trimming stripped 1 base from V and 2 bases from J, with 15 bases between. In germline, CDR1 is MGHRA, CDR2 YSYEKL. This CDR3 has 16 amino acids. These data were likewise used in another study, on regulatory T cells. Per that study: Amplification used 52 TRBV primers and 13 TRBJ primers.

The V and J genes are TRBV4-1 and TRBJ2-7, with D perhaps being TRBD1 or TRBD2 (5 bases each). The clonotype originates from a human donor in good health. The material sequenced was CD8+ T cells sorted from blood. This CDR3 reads CASSQGAVGTPYEQYF. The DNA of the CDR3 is TGCGCCAGCAGCCAAGGCGCAGTAGGGACCCCCTACGAGCAGTACTTC.